These 22 T cell receptor beta chains came from one sample sequenced in a study. TCRdb independently ran MiXCR on the RT-PCR reads; one entry per CDR3 protein. The data show hundreds of thousands of distinct CDR3 sequences, with approximately 15% seen just once and 3.6% held by the top ten. Sequenced sample: memory CD4+ T cells from blood. These receptors were taken from a female donor in good health, serving as a healthy control.

This clonotype was seen many times. This chain connects TRBV5-6 to TRBJ1-2; 8 bases are a match to TRBD1. The length of the CDR3 is 13 residues. Germline CDR1 SGHDT, CDR2 YYEEEE. The trim removed 5 bases at V and 8 bases at J, leaving 8 bases unmatched. DNA for the CDR3: TGTGCCAGCAGGACTCAGGGGGCGCAGGGCTACACCTTC. It yields the protein CASRTQGAQGYTF.

This clonotype occurred a few times. The chain couples TRBV3-1 to TRBJ2-7, with 8 bases fitting TRBD2. With V trimmed by 5 bases and J by 5 bases, 11 bases remained unmatched. CDR3 length equals 15 residues. Germline V gene lookup returns CDR1 LGHDT and CDR2 YNNKEL (reference sequence). Written as DNA, the CDR3 is TGTGCCAGCAGCTATCTGGCGGGAGGTAGGCACGAGCAGTACTTC. Translated, it gives CASSYLAGGRHEQYF.

The chain has TRBV6-1 and TRBJ2-2, with 9 bases that match TRBD1. V lost 2 bases, J lost 2 bases, and 3 bases stayed unmatched. Germline CDR1 is MNHNS and CDR2 is SASEGT. There are 16 residues in the CDR3. The CDR3 DNA reads as TGTGCCAGCAGTGAACCGGGACAGGGTAACACCGGGGAGCTGTTTTTT. It codes for CASSEPGQGNTGELFF.

The chain uses TRBV15 and TRBJ1-2, with 7 bases lining up with TRBD1. In germline, CDR1 is LNHNV, CDR2 YYDKDF (reference sequence). CDR3 length: 15 residues. Trimming took 8 bases from V and 6 from J; bases not matched to a gene: 15. The CDR3 sequence: CATQQGGRPDHGYTF. Here the CDR3 DNA reads TGTGCCACCCAGCAGGGGGGCAGGCCTGATCATGGCTACACCTTC.

This clonotype occurred a few times. The V and J genes are TRBV18 and TRBJ2-2, with 7 nucleotides matching TRBD2. This CDR3 has 17 amino acids. V dropped 2 bases and J dropped 3; count of bases not matched to a gene: 9. Looked up from germline, CDR1 is KGHSH and CDR2 is LQKENI. In DNA, the CDR3 is TGTGCCAGCTCACCAGTCGGAGCGGGGTCTTACACCGGGGAGCTGTTTTTT. Translation gives CASSPVGAGSYTGELFF.

This rearrangement joins TRBV24-1 to TRBJ2-1, with D hard to call. Trimming removed 7 bases from V and 9 bases from J, with 15 bases in between. The CDR3 contains 13 residues. CDR1 is KGHDR, CDR2 SFDVKD, per germline. The CDR3 region is CATSPQIIGEQFF. CDR3 nucleotide sequence: TGTGCCACCAGCCCCCAAATCATAGGTGAGCAGTTCTTC.

The V and J genes are TRBV28 and TRBJ2-5; possible D gene TRBD1, 5 bases. The germline V and J ends were trimmed by 4 bases and 5 bases, with 11 bases remaining between them. The CDR3 runs to 13 residues. Germline values: CDR1 MDHEN, CDR2 SYDVKM. In DNA, the CDR3 is TGTGCCAGCAGTTCCAGGGTTATGGAGACCCAGTACTTC. Amino acids: CASSSRVMETQYF.

This chain joins TRBV7-6 and TRBJ1-1; TRBD1 might be the D (5 bases). The CDR3 consists of 14 residues. The germline V gene has CDR1 SGHVS and CDR2 FNYEAQ. The DNA of the CDR3 is TGTTCTAGCAGCTTAGGAGGGACTCGGGAGGGAGCTTTCTTT. Translated: CSSSLGGTREGAFF.

This clonotype was counted only a few times. The chain uses TRBV9 and TRBJ2-5; TRBD1 matches 9 bases. The junction had 4 bases not matched to a gene; V was cut back by 0 bases and J by 4 bases. The CDR3 loop spans 15 amino acids. From germline, CDR1 is SGDLS and CDR2 YYNGEE. CDR3 DNA: TGTGCCAGCAGCGTAGATAACAGGGGGCGAGAGACCCAGTACTTC. This gives the protein CASSVDNRGRETQYF.

In this sample, this clonotype turned up a few times. The rearrangement uses TRBV20-1 and TRBJ2-3; TRBD2 aligns across 11 bases. This CDR3 contains 13 residues. Germline V gene data show CDR1 as DFQATT and CDR2 as SNEGSKA (reference sequence). The ends lost 5 bases at V and 5 bases at J; junction bases unmatched: 3. The CDR3 nucleotides read TGCAGTGCTCCTAGCGGGGGGATAGATACGCAGTATTTT. The encoded protein is CSAPSGGIDTQYF.

The V gene is TRBV29-1, the J gene TRBJ2-2; possible D gene TRBD2, 7 bases. The CDR3 is 15 residues long. The V gene's germline CDR1 is SQVTM and CDR2 ANQGSEA. V was shortened by 4 bases and J by 5 bases, with 17 bases between the two germline ends. Written as DNA, the CDR3 is TGCAGCGTTGCTTCCAGGGGAGGGGGTACCGGGGAGCTGTTTTTT. It is translated as CSVASRGGGTGELFF.

The chain recombines TRBV3-1 with TRBJ1-1; D gene uncertain. V lost 3 bases to trimming and J lost 6 bases, with 14 bases between them. This CDR3 has 14 residues. The V gene's germline CDR1 is LGHDT and CDR2 YNNKEL (reference sequence). As DNA, the CDR3 is TGTGCCAGCAGCCACGGTACTGGTGAGTCTGAAGCTTTCTTT. It translates to CASSHGTGESEAFF.

This clonotype occurred a few times. The chain combines TRBV7-3 with TRBJ2-3; D is unclear. This CDR3 has 16 amino acids. V gave up 4 bases and J gave up 1 base, with 15 bases separating them. Germline V gene sequence: CDR1 SGHTA, CDR2 FQGTGA. The CDR3 coding sequence is TGTGCCAGCAGCTCCGCCGCTGGCGCCCGCACAGATACGCAGTATTTT. It translates to CASSSAAGARTDTQYF.

This clonotype was observed at least ten times. This chain connects TRBV20-1 to TRBJ2-3; possibly TRBD1 for D (6 bases). This CDR3 contains 15 residues. Germline assignment: CDR1 DFQATT and CDR2 SNEGSKA (reference sequence). Trimming pared 2 bases from V and 6 bases from J, leaving 18 bases between. In DNA form, the CDR3 reads TGCAGTGCTAGACAATATTTGTCAGGGGTCGATACGCAGTATTTT. It is translated as CSARQYLSGVDTQYF.

The chain links TRBV5-1 to TRBJ2-5, with 7 bases lining up with TRBD1. Germline V gene sequence: CDR1 SGHRS, CDR2 YFSETQ. This CDR3 is 17 amino acids long. V was clipped by 3 bases and J by 1 base; unmatched bases: 12. The CDR3 protein is CASSSQGSGMGQETQYF. CDR3 DNA: TGCGCCAGCAGCTCACAGGGGTCCGGGATGGGCCAAGAGACCCAGTACTTC.

A few counts support this clonotype. V is TRBV3-1 and J is TRBJ1-5, with 8 bases aligning to TRBD1. The CDR3 has 15 amino acids. Looked up from germline, CDR1 is LGHDT and CDR2 is YNNKEL (reference sequence). V gave up 4 bases and J gave up 7 bases; unmatched junction bases: 9. CDR3 nucleotide sequence: TGTGCCAGCAGCCCGATGACAGGGGCCGGCCAGCCCCAGCATTTT. Encoded protein: CASSPMTGAGQPQHF.

This clonotype was observed many times. V usage is TRBV29-1 and J usage is TRBJ2-1; tentatively, D is TRBD2 (6 bases). The V gene's germline CDR1 is SQVTM and CDR2 ANQGSEA. V was shortened by 3 bases and J by 1 base, with 7 bases between the two germline ends. CDR3 size: 13 residues. CDR3 sequence: CSVDAGSYNEQFF. CDR3 bases: TGCAGCGTTGACGCGGGATCCTACAATGAGCAGTTCTTC.

Note on this clonotype: A much larger clone differs from this one at a single base, so this may be a read error. The J gene is TRBJ2-6, the V gene TRBV5-6; D unresolved. V lost 0 bases, J lost 3 bases, and 13 bases lay in between. In germline, CDR1 is SGHDT, CDR2 YYEEEE. The CDR3 length is 17 residues. The CDR3 region has the DNA TGTGCCAGCAGCTTGGCCGTAGGTTTCTATGGGGCCAACGTCCTGACTTTC. This codes for CASSLAVGFYGANVLTF.

This clonotype was counted many times. This chain uses TRBV4-2 with TRBJ2-1, with D possibly TRBD1 on 6 matching bases. V was shortened by 0 bases and J by 0 bases, with 9 bases between the two germline ends. The CDR3 runs 16 residues. The germline V gene has CDR1 LGHNA and CDR2 YNFKEQ. CDR3 sequence (DNA): TGTGCCAGCAGCCAAGAGGTAGGGGGCTCCTACAATGAGCAGTTCTTC. Translating it yields CASSQEVGGSYNEQFF.

This chain links TRBV7-2 with TRBJ1-1, with 7 bases matching TRBD1. V trimming: 5 bases; J trimming: 11 bases; junction bases outside the gene matches: 8. CDR1 and CDR2 from the germline V gene are SGHTA and FQGNSA. The CDR3 is 12 amino acids. As DNA, the CDR3 is TGTGCCAGCAGCCCACGGACAGGTTCGGCTTTCTTT. Encoded protein: CASSPRTGSAFF.

This clonotype appeared many times. This chain uses TRBV10-1 with TRBJ2-1; TRBD1 matches at 7 bases. Germline values: CDR1 WNHNN, CDR2 SYGVQD (reference sequence). CDR3 length: 14 residues. The V and J ends lost 6 bases and 6 bases, in that order; junction bases with no gene match: 8. CDR3 nucleotide sequence: TGCGCCAGCAGCAGCCGGGACAGAACCAATGAGCAGTTCTTC. The encoded protein is CASSSRDRTNEQFF.

The gene calls are TRBV6-5 and TRBJ1-2; no clear D. Germline V gene data show CDR1 as MNHEY and CDR2 as SVGAGI. This CDR3 is 19 amino acids long. Trimming took off 0 bases at V and 5 bases at J, with 25 bases between the two ends. The CDR3 DNA reads TGTGCCAGCAGTTACTCGTATCGGTCCGGACGGACGAGCGGTTATGGCTACACCTTC. It specifies CASSYSYRSGRTSGYGYTF.